This paragraph covers one TCR beta chain sequence. Antigen: not known. Donors were Caucasian adults residing in Nashville, Tennessee, USA. This entry belongs to a study of shared clonotypes between healthy human individuals. Findings of the study overall: Sampling included only blood; tissue repertoires likely differ. A handful of donors held about 5% of naive CD4 clonotypes in common. Larger estimated richness was generally seen in naive subsets than in memory subsets.

The method was immunoSEQ multiplex PCR; TCRdb's version includes in-frame clones alone and lacks a portion of them. The sample contains 950,000 to 1,300,000 clones, about 74% of which appear only once. The TCR was taken from a man younger than 35 in good health. Sequencing was carried out using memory CD4+ T cells sorted from blood. Specified subset: CD45RA-negative fraction.

The CDR3 DNA follows: TGTGCCACGTCAGTAGCAGATACGCAGTATTTT. This translates into CATSVADTQYF. J is TRBJ2-3 and V is TRBV2; D unresolved. Trimming took 10 bases from V and 4 from J, leaving 9 bases between them. The CDR3 length is 11 residues. CDR1 and CDR2 from the germline V gene are SNHLY and FYNNEI.